The 22 T cell receptor beta chains presented below share a single source sample, sequenced in a study of blood T cells in healthy people across ages. The use of a sample-barcoded 5' primer and a J-beta primer mix characterized a second PCR of roughly 6 to 12 cycles. TCRdb re-called the 5' RACE reads with MiXCR, one entry per CDR3 protein. The data contain 600,000 to 800,000 distinct CDR3 sequences, under 65% of them singletons. The sample comprised blood. These receptors were obtained from a woman of 80 years or more in good health.

This clonotype was seen many times. The chain couples TRBV20-1 to TRBJ2-1; 9 nucleotides match TRBD1. Germline CDR1 is DFQATT and CDR2 is SNEGSKA (reference sequence). This CDR3 has 14 residues. Trimming at V came to 5 bases and at J to 1 base, leaving 3 bases not matched to a gene. This CDR3 reads CSALQGASYNEQFF. The CDR3 DNA reads TGCAGTGCTTTACAGGGGGCATCCTACAATGAGCAGTTCTTC.

This clonotype was counted many times. The chain uses TRBV5-1 and TRBJ2-5; D tentatively fits TRBD1 or TRBD2 (5 bases each). Germline CDR1 reads SGHRS; CDR2 reads YFSETQ. The CDR3 runs 15 residues. Trimming took off 0 bases at V and 5 bases at J, with 14 bases between the two ends. CDR3 sequence: CASSLVSGPAETQYF. The CDR3 DNA follows: TGCGCCAGCAGCTTGGTTTCGGGGCCCGCCGAGACCCAGTACTTC.

Note on this clonotype: One base away lies a much larger clone, so this may be a sequencing read error. The chain employs TRBV2 and TRBJ2-5, with 7 bases lining up with TRBD2. Germline V gives CDR1 SNHLY, CDR2 FYNNEI. CDR3 length: 14 residues. Trimming cost V 11 bases and J 0 bases; bases outside gene matches: 9. The DNA for the CDR3 is TGTGCCGGCAAAAGGGACTACAACCAAGAGACCCAGTACTTC. Residues: CAGKRDYNQETQYF.

As to this clonotype: A much larger clone lies one base from this, so it may be a read error. This chain links TRBV27 with TRBJ1-2; D is possibly TRBD1 (5 bases). This CDR3 contains 14 residues. The germline V and J ends were trimmed by 11 bases and 9 bases, with 25 bases remaining between them. Looked up from germline, CDR1 is MNHEY and CDR2 is SMNVEV (reference sequence). This CDR3 is CAGRLSGWGDSYTF. In DNA, the CDR3 is TGTGCCGGTAGATTAAGTGGATGGGGGGATAGCTACACCTTC.

On this clonotype: A read error may account for a junction end that differs from germline. The chain uses TRBV28 and TRBJ2-1; D uncertain. Germline CDR1 and CDR2: MDHEN and SYDVKM. This CDR3 has 15 residues. CDR3 loop: CANSLTQPGPNEQFF. The CDR3 DNA is TGTGCCAACAGTTTAACACAGCCCGGGCCGAATGAGCAGTTCTTC. The full variable domain, its missing parts supplied by reference TRBV28 and TRBJ2-1, is DVKVTQSSRYLVKRTGEKVFLECVQDMDHENMFWYRQDPGLGLRLIYFSYDVKMKEKGDIPEGYSVSREKKERFSLILESASTNQTSMYLCANSLTQPGPNEQFFGPGTRLTVL.

V usage is TRBV19 and J usage is TRBJ2-5; 7 nucleotides match TRBD2. The trim removed 3 bases at V and 4 bases at J, leaving 8 bases unmatched. The CDR3 has 15 amino acids. Germline V gene sequence: CDR1 LNHDA, CDR2 SQIVND (reference sequence). CDR3 amino acids: CASSIMAREGETQYF. CDR3 nucleotide sequence: TGTGCCAGTAGTATTATGGCCAGGGAGGGAGAGACCCAGTACTTC.

The gene calls are TRBV5-1 and TRBJ1-4, with D maybe TRBD1 (5 bases). V lost 4 bases to trimming and J lost 4 bases, with 14 bases between them. Germline values: CDR1 SGHRS, CDR2 YFSETQ. CDR3 length equals 15 residues. CDR3 DNA: TGCGCCAGCAGCGACGGACATGGCTATAATGAAAAACTGTTTTTT. This translates into CASSDGHGYNEKLFF.

This chain connects TRBV5-1 to TRBJ2-5, with 9 bases aligning to TRBD2. V dropped 1 base and J dropped 6; count of bases not matched to a gene: 13. The CDR3 length is 17 residues. Germline V gives CDR1 SGHRS, CDR2 YFSETQ. CDR3 DNA: TGCGCCAGCAGCTTGTTCGCCGCGACTAGCGGACAAAAGACCCAGTACTTC. It yields the protein CASSLFAATSGQKTQYF.

This clonotype was seen repeatedly, ten times or more. V usage is TRBV5-1 and J usage is TRBJ2-1; D is uncertain. Trimming shortened V by 0 bases and J by 2 bases, and 3 bases separated the two germline ends. This CDR3 region has 13 residues. Germline CDR1 is SGHRS and CDR2 is YFSETQ. The CDR3 reads CASSLDTYNEQFF. The CDR3 DNA sequence: TGCGCCAGCAGCTTGGACACCTACAATGAGCAGTTCTTC.

This clonotype has ten or more counts. The gene calls are TRBV7-2 and TRBJ2-3; D is uncertain. This CDR3 has 11 residues. V lost 3 bases and J 8 bases, leaving 6 bases between the germline ends. Germline CDR1 reads SGHTA; CDR2 reads FQGNSA. CDR3 DNA sequence: TGTGCCAGCAGCTTTGCCAGTACGCAGTATTTT. As protein: CASSFASTQYF.

This rearrangement joins TRBV29-1 to TRBJ2-2; D is unresolved. Germline CDR1 SQVTM, CDR2 ANQGSEA. The CDR3 spans 13 residues. Trimming cost V 8 bases and J 2 bases, with 12 bases left between them. CDR3 loop: CSPWYSNTGELFF. In nucleotides, the CDR3 is TGCAGCCCGTGGTACTCAAACACCGGGGAGCTGTTTTTT.

Points on this clonotype: One base away lies a much larger clone, so this may be a sequencing read error. The chain links TRBV10-3 to TRBJ2-3; 7 nucleotides agree with TRBD2. In germline, CDR1 is ENHRY, CDR2 SYGVKD. This CDR3 contains 15 residues. CDR3 loop: CTISWRERGTDTQYF. CDR3 bases: TGTACCATCAGTTGGCGGGAGCGGGGCACAGATACGCAGTATTTT.

The gene calls are TRBV27 and TRBJ1-1, with D possibly being TRBD1 (5 bases). This CDR3 has 15 amino acids. Germline V gene sequence: CDR1 MNHEY, CDR2 SMNVEV (reference sequence). V was trimmed by 7 bases and J by 5 bases, leaving 20 bases between them. The CDR3 sequence is CASKMGQGLRTEAFF. DNA of the CDR3: TGTGCCAGCAAGATGGGGCAGGGTTTAAGGACTGAAGCTTTCTTT.

Of note for this clonotype: A read error is possible here, since a much larger clone lies one base away. The CDR3 carries no conserved terminal phenylalanine or tryptophan, so it likely arises from a read error. The chain combines TRBV20-1 with TRBJ1-6; possibly TRBD1 for D (6 bases). V gave up 4 bases and J gave up 10 bases, with 17 bases separating them. This CDR3 contains 14 residues. In germline, CDR1 is DFQATT, CDR2 SNEGSKA (reference sequence). The CDR3: CSATRGGFGSPLHI. The CDR3 DNA follows: TGCAGTGCTACCCGAGGGGGGTTCGGATCACCCCTCCACATT.

This clonotype has a handful of counts. The chain combines TRBV6-2 or TRBV6-3 with TRBJ2-7, with 13 bases aligning to TRBD2. Per germline, CDR1 MNHEY and CDR2 SVGEGT. J lost 0 bases, V lost 4 bases, and 9 bases had no gene match. This CDR3 spans 18 amino acids. The CDR3 is CASSSGLAGAPFSYEQYF. The CDR3 DNA is TGTGCCAGCAGTTCCGGACTAGCGGGAGCCCCCTTCTCCTACGAGCAGTACTTC.

In this sample, this clonotype turned up a few times. The chain links TRBV27 to TRBJ2-2, with D unclear. V was cut by 5 bases and J by 7 bases, with 14 bases left in between. Germline V gives CDR1 MNHEY, CDR2 SMNVEV (reference sequence). The CDR3 is 14 residues long. CDR3 sequence: CASSARPQFGELFF. The CDR3 DNA reads TGTGCCAGCAGTGCTCGCCCCCAGTTCGGGGAGCTGTTTTTT.

The chain carries TRBV24-1 and TRBJ2-3; D remains unclear. This CDR3 region has 14 residues. In germline, CDR1 is KGHDR, CDR2 SFDVKD. The CDR3 bases are TGTGTCACGTCCTGGGAAGGGAACACAGATACGCAGTATTTT. Amino acid sequence: CVTSWEGNTDTQYF.

The genes are TRBV4-2 and TRBJ2-3; unclear D gene. V shed 4 bases and J shed 1 base, with 12 bases lying between them. Germline assignment: CDR1 LGHNA and CDR2 YNFKEQ. The CDR3 extends over 15 amino acids. This CDR3 reads CASSPGSRGTDTQYF. Here the CDR3 DNA reads TGTGCCAGCAGCCCCGGGTCCCGCGGCACAGATACGCAGTATTTT.

The chain couples TRBV7-2 to TRBJ1-2; the match to TRBD1 covers 9 bases. The CDR3 runs 15 residues. Germline V gene data show CDR1 as SGHTA and CDR2 as FQGNSA. The ends lost 0 bases at V and 5 bases at J; junction bases unmatched: 4. In DNA form, the CDR3 reads TGTGCCAGCAGCTTAGCAATGGGACAGGGTTATGGCTACACCTTC. Translating it yields CASSLAMGQGYGYTF. The full variable domain, rest sourced from reference TRBV7-2 and TRBJ1-2, is GAGVSQSPSNKVTEKGKDVELRCDPISGHTALYWYRQSLGQGLEFLIYFQGNSAPDKSGLPSDRFSAERTGGSVSTLTIQRTQQEDSAVYLCASSLAMGQGYGYTFGSGTRLTVV.

The chain uses TRBV7-9 and TRBJ1-2, with D possibly matching TRBD1 (5 bases). V was clipped by 4 bases and J by 5 bases, with 11 bases between them. This CDR3 has 13 residues. Per germline, CDR1 SEHNR and CDR2 FQNEAQ (reference sequence). Written as DNA, the CDR3 is TGTGCCAGCAGCTGGGACTGGGAATATGGCTACACCTTC. It specifies CASSWDWEYGYTF.

Remarks on this clonotype: One end of the junction fails to match germline, which may point to a read error. The rearrangement links TRBV20-1 to TRBJ2-2; weak D call: TRBD2 (6 bases). The germline V gene has CDR1 DFQATT and CDR2 SNEGSKA (reference sequence). This CDR3 contains 15 residues. Here the CDR3 DNA reads TGCAGTGCTAGAGACGGAACAGAAGACACCGGGGGGCTGTTTTTT. Its translation: CSARDGTEDTGGLFF.

In regard to this clonotype: This sequence may be a read error, since a much larger clone differs from it by one base. The chain recombines TRBV20-1 with TRBJ2-1; the match to TRBD1 covers 9 bases. The DNA end is a closer match to TRBJ2-7, so the J assignment may be wrong. This CDR3 region has 16 residues. In germline, CDR1 is DFQATT, CDR2 SNEGSKA (reference sequence). CDR3 sequence reads: CSAPDRGGWSYNEQYF. The CDR3 region has the DNA TGCAGTGCACCGGACAGGGGAGGATGGTCCTACAATGAGCAGTACTTC.